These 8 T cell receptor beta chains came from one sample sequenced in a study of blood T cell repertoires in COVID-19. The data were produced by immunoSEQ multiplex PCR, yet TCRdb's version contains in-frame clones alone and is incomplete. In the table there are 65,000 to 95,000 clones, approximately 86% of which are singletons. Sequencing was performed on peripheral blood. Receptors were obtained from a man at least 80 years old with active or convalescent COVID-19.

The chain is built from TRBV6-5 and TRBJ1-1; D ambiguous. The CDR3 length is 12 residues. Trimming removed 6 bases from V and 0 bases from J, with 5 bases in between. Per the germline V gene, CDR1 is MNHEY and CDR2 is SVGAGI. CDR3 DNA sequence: TGTGCCAGCAGCCATCTGAACACTGAAGCTTTCTTT. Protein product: CASSHLNTEAFF.

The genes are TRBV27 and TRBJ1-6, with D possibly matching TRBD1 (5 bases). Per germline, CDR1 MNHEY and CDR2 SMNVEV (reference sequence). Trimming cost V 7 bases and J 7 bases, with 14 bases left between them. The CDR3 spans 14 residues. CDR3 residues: CASTPSGRNSPLHF. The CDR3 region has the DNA TGTGCCAGCACCCCCTCAGGGCGGAATTCACCCCTCCACTTT.

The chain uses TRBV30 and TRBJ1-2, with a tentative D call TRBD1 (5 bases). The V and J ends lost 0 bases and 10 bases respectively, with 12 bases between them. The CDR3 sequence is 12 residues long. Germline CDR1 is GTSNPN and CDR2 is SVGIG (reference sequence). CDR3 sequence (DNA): TGTGCCTGGAGTGTACCCGCGGGACCCTACACCTTC. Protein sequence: CAWSVPAGPYTF.

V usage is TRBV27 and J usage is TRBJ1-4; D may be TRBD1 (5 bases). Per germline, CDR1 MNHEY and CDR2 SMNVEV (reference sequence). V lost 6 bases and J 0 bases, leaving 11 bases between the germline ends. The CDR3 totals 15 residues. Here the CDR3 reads CASSLGAATNEKLFF. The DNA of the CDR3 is TGTGCCAGCAGCCTAGGGGCCGCAACTAATGAAAAACTGTTTTTT.

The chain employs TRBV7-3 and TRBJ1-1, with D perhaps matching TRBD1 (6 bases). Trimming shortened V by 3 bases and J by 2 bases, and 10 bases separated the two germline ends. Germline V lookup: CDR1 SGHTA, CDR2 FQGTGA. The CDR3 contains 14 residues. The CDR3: CASSFEGDNTEAFF. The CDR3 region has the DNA TGTGCCAGCAGCTTCGAGGGGGACAACACTGAAGCTTTCTTT.

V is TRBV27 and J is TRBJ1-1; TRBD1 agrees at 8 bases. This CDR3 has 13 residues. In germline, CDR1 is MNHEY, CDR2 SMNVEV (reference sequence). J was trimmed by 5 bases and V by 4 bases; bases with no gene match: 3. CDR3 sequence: CASSSRTGTEAFF. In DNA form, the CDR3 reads TGTGCCAGCAGTTCCAGGACAGGGACTGAAGCTTTCTTT.

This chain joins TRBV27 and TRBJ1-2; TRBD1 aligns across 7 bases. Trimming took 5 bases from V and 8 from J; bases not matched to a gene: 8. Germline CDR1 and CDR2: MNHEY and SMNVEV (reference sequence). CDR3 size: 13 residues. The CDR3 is CASSPWTGLGYTF. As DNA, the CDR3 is TGTGCCAGCAGTCCTTGGACAGGTTTGGGCTACACCTTC.

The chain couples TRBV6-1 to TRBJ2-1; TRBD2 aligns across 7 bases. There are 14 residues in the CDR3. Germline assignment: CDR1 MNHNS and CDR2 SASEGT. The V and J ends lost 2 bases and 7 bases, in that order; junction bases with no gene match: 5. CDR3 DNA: TGTGCCAGCAGTGAACCGGGGGGAACAAATGAGCAGTTCTTC. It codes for CASSEPGGTNEQFF.